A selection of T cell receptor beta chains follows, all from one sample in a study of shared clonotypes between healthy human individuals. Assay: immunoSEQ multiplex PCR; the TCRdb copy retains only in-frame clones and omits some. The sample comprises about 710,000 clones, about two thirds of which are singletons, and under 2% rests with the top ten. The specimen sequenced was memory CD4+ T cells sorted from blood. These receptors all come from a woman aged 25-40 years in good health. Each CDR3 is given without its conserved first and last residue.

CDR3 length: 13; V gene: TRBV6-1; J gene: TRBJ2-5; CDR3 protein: ASSEVGLWVISQY
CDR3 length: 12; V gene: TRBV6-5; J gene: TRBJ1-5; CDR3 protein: ASSRDFFAQPQH
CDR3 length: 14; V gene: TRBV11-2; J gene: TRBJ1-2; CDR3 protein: ASSPEQGPTNYGYT
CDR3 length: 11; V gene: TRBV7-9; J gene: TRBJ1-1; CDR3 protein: ASSQRGDTEAF
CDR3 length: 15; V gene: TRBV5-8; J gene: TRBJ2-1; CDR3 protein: ASSLGQGRLGVNEQF
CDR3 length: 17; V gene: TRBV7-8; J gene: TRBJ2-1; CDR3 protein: ASSLVGGSGSVSYNEQF
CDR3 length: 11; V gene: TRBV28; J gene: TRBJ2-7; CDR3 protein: ASALAGLYEQY
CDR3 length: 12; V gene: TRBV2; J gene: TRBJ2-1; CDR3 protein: ASSEVRDYNEQF
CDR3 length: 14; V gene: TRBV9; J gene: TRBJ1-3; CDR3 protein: ASSVTGANSGNTIY
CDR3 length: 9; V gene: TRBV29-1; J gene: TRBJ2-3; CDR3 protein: SVDASHTQY
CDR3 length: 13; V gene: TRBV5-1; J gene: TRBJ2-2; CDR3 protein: ASCPNPRGAGELF
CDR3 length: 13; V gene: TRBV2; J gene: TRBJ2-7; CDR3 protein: ASRGLLWQDYEQY
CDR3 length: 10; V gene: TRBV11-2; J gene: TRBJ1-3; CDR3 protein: ASSLGGNTIY
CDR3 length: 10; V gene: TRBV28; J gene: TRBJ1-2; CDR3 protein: ATGEGTKGYT